One and the same sample provided the 13 T cell receptor beta chains below, sequenced in a study of control samples from healthy donors and cancer patients. TCRdb's table, derived via immunoSEQ multiplex PCR, lists solely in-frame clones and lacks some. The table records roughly 370,000 clones, more than 80% of them present only once. Sequencing was done on a sample of PBMCs. These receptors came from a man aged 40-49 years with head and neck cancer.

This sequence joins TRBV29-1 and TRBJ2-7, with a weak D call TRBD2 (7 bases). Per germline, CDR1 SQVTM and CDR2 ANQGSEA. CDR3 size: 13 residues. Trimming took off 3 bases at V and 6 bases at J, with 15 bases between the two ends. This CDR3 reads CSVEAGAIREQYF. The CDR3 DNA reads TGCAGCGTTGAGGCGGGGGCGATCCGCGAGCAGTACTTC.

The V gene is TRBV27, the J gene TRBJ1-1; tentative D call: TRBD1 (5 bases). Germline V gene sequence: CDR1 MNHEY, CDR2 SMNVEV (reference sequence). Trimming shortened V by 2 bases and J by 4 bases, and 14 bases separated the two germline ends. CDR3 length: 15 amino acids. This chain's CDR3 is CASSLGQGVSTEAFF. For the CDR3, the DNA is TGTGCCAGCAGTTTAGGGCAGGGAGTTTCCACTGAAGCTTTCTTT.

In this sample, this clone turned up a few times. Within the sample, other DNA sequences also encode this same CDR3. This chain uses TRBV28 with TRBJ2-3, with unresolved D. CDR1 MDHEN and CDR2 SYDVKM come from the germline V gene. The germline V and J ends were trimmed by 8 bases and 1 base, with 7 bases remaining between them. The CDR3 extends over 12 amino acids. Written as DNA, the CDR3 is TGTGCCAGCGGTGGGGGCACAGATACGCAGTATTTT. The encoded protein is CASGGGTDTQYF.

This chain links TRBV9 with TRBJ2-2, with TRBD2 as a possible D gene (5 bases). V dropped 3 bases and J dropped 8 bases, with 14 bases sitting between them. The germline V gene encodes CDR1 SGDLS and CDR2 YYNGEE. The CDR3 contains 14 residues. CDR3 coding DNA: TGTGCCAGCAGCGACGGGATTTTCCCGGGGGAGCTGTTTTTT. This translates into CASSDGIFPGELFF.

V usage is TRBV19 and J usage is TRBJ1-2; no clear D. V lost 0 bases and J 4 bases, leaving 6 bases between the germline ends. CDR3 length: 13 residues. Germline V lookup: CDR1 LNHDA, CDR2 SQIVND (reference sequence). CDR3 nucleotides: TGTGCCAGTAGTATAGACCTAATCTATGGCTACACCTTC. It encodes CASSIDLIYGYTF.

V gene TRBV19 combines with J gene TRBJ2-5, with TRBD2 matching 13 bases. In germline, CDR1 is LNHDA, CDR2 SQIVND (reference sequence). J gave up 3 bases and V 3 bases, and 4 bases lay outside the gene matches. The CDR3 has 16 amino acids. This chain's CDR3 is CASSIGGLAGEETQYF. The CDR3 DNA sequence: TGTGCCAGTAGTATTGGAGGACTAGCGGGAGAAGAGACCCAGTACTTC.

The chain carries TRBV19 and TRBJ1-2; D is unresolved. V lost 2 bases and J 4 bases, leaving 11 bases between the germline ends. CDR1 is LNHDA and CDR2 is SQIVND in the germline V gene (reference sequence). CDR3 length: 14 amino acids. This chain's CDR3 is CASSIKAEIYGYTF. CDR3 DNA sequence: TGTGCCAGTAGTATAAAGGCGGAGATCTATGGCTACACCTTC.

This chain links TRBV24-1 with TRBJ2-2; TRBD2 agrees at 15 bases. Per germline, CDR1 KGHDR and CDR2 SFDVKD. Trimming took 4 bases from V and 3 from J; bases not matched to a gene: 8. This CDR3 has 19 residues. The DNA of the CDR3 is TGTGCCACCAGTGAGCGTCCGGGACTAGCGGGAGGATACACCGGGGAGCTGTTTTTT. Translating gives CATSERPGLAGGYTGELFF.

The CDR3 coding sequence is TGTGCCAGCAGCTGGGGAGTAAGCGAGACCCAGTACTTC. Translating gives CASSWGVSETQYF. The chain is built from TRBV7-2 and TRBJ2-5, with D perhaps TRBD2 (5 bases). The CDR3 consists of 13 residues. Germline CDR1 and CDR2: SGHTA and FQGNSA. The ends were cut back, 4 bases at V and 5 bases at J, with 11 bases in the middle.

Note on this clone: Other DNA sequences within the sample encode an identical CDR3. The chain recombines TRBV15 with TRBJ2-2, with D unresolved. Germline CDR1 and CDR2: LNHNV and YYDKDF (reference sequence). The germline V and J ends were trimmed by 3 bases and 2 bases, with 7 bases remaining between them. The CDR3 has 14 amino acids. CDR3 region: CATSRGGNTGELFF. The CDR3 coding sequence is TGTGCCACCAGCAGGGGCGGTAACACCGGGGAGCTGTTTTTT.

This chain links TRBV28 with TRBJ1-6; TRBD1 aligns across 10 bases. The V segment lost 5 bases and the J segment 10 bases; nucleotides outside the gene matches: 11. The length of the CDR3 is 16 residues. Germline-derived CDR1 and CDR2 are MDHEN and SYDVKM. CDR3 sequence (DNA): TGTGCCAGCAGTCTCCTGCCCGGGACAGGGGTGTCACCCCTCCACTTT. Translating gives CASSLLPGTGVSPLHF.

The chain combines TRBV29-1 with TRBJ2-7, with 7 bases fitting TRBD1. The CDR3 spans 12 residues. V shed 2 bases, J shed 5 bases, and the junction held 3 bases outside the gene matches. The germline V gene encodes CDR1 SQVTM and CDR2 ANQGSEA. CDR3 loop: CSVETGAHEQYF. For the CDR3, the DNA is TGCAGCGTTGAAACAGGGGCACACGAGCAGTACTTC.

The V gene is TRBV27, the J gene TRBJ1-2; no definite D call. CDR3 length: 14 amino acids. V was clipped by 5 bases and J by 4 bases, with 14 bases between them. The germline gives CDR1 MNHEY, CDR2 SMNVEV (reference sequence). CDR3 region: CASSPSPDSYGYTF. CDR3 DNA sequence: TGTGCCAGCAGTCCTTCACCGGACTCCTATGGCTACACCTTC.